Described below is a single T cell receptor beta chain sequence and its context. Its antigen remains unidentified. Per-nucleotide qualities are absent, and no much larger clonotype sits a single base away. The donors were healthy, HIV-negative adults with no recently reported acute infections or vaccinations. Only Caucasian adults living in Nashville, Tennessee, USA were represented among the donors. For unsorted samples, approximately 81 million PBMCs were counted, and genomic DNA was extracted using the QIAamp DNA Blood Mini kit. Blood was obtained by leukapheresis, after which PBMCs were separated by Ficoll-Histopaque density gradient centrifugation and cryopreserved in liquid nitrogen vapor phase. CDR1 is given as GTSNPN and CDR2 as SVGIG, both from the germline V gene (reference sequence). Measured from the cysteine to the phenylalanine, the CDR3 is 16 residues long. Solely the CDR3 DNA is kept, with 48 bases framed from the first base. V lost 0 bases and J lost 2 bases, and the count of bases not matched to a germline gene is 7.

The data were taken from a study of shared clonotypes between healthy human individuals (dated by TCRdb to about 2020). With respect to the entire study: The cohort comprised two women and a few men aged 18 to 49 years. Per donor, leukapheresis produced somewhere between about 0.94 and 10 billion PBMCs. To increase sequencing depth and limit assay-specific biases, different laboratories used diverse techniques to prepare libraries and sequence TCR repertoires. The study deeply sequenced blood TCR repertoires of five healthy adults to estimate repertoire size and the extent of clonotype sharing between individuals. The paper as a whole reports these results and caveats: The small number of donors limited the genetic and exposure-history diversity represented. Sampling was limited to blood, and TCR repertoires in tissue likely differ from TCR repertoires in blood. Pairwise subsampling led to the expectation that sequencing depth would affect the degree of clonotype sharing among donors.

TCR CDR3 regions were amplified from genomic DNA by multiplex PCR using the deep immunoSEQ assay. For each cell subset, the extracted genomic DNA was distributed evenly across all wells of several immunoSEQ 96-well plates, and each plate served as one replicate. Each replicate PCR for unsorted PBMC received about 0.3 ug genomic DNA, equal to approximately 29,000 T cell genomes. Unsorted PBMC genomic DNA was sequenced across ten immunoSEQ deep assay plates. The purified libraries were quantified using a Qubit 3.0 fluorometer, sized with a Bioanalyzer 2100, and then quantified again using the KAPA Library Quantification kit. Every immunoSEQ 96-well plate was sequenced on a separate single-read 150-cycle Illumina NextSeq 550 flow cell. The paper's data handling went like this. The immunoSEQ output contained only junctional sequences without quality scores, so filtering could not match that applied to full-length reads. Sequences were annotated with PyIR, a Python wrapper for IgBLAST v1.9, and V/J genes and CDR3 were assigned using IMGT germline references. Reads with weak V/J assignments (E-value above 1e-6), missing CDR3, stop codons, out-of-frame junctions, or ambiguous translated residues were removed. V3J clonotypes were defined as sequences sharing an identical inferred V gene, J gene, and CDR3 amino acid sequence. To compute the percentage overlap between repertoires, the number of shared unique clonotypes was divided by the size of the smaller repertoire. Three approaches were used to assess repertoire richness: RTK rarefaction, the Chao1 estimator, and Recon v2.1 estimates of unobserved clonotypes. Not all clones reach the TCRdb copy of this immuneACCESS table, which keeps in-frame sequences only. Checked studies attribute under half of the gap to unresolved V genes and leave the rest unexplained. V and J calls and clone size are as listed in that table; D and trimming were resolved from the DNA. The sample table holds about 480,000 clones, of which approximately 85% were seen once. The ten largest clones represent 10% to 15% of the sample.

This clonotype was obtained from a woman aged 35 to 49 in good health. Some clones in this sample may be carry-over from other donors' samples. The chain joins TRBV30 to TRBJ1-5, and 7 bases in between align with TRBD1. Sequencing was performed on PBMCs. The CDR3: CAWSVEGAIGNQPQHF. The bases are TGTGCCTGGAGTGTCGAGGGGGCGATCGGCAATCAGCCCCAGCATTTT.